This entry describes one TCR beta chain. Its antigen is currently not known. No much larger clone is present one base from it, and per-base qualities are unavailable. V and J lose 11 bases and 1 base, and a span of 14 bases separates them. The germline V gene sets CDR1 to SGHTA and CDR2 to FQGTGA. From cysteine to phenylalanine, the CDR3 is 13 amino acids long. Of the read, only the CDR3 DNA is kept; its 39 bases are in frame from base 1. Sequencing relied on an Illumina NovaSeq 6000. Using 5'RACE with constant-segment primers, TCRalpha and TCRbeta cDNA libraries were constructed, with sample barcodes and unique molecular identifiers added in the process. Trizol reagent was used to extract RNA from every sample. Libraries were amplified in two PCR steps, with a second sample barcode and Illumina TruSeq adapters added in the second step. Sequencing of libraries was performed on an Illumina NovaSeq with 2 x 150 bp paired-end reads. The study's processing was this. Demultiplexing of reads and collapsing into UMI-guided consensus sequences were performed with migec v1.2.7. Using mixcr v2.1.11, UMI consensuses were aligned to TRA and TRB V and J templates and then assembled into clonotypes. A clonotype was counted as expanded or contracted only when both edgeR and NoisET called the clonotype significant, with the noise models trained on biological replicates. For edgeR calls, the thresholds were a false discovery rate-adjusted p below 0.01 and a log2 fold-change of 1. As an exploratory analysis of dynamics, PCA with hierarchical clustering was applied to max-normalized trajectories of the 1000 most abundant clonotypes. Separately sequenced CD4+ and CD8+ repertoires were used to assign a CD4 or CD8 phenotype to each responding clone. The public reads were quality trimmed at Q25 with fastp and then assembled into clones with MiXCR by TCRdb, keeping productive beta chains. Entries that share a CDR3 protein sequence are merged under the most common genes and DNA. V and J calls and clone size were set by TCRdb, not the authors. This sample is represented by approximately 260,000 distinct CDR3 sequences; 18% of them were singletons. In total, the top ten clones hold more than 20% of the sample.

The data were taken from a study of T-cell memory formation after mild COVID-19 (dated by TCRdb to the early 2020s). Looking at the study overall: Most TCR sequence clusters were specific to one of the two donors. The cohort was made up of two young adult volunteers, one female and one male, who were previously healthy. T-cell clones expanding and contracting after mild COVID-19 in two donors were tracked by longitudinal TCRalpha and TCRbeta repertoire sequencing.

The full study reports these points: Contracting CD4+ clones were found mainly in CM and EM memory subsets, while CD8+ clones were enriched in EMRA. Only a couple of mild cases were covered by the study, and larger cohorts that include severe cases with pre-infection samples were considered necessary. Clones contracting from day 15 to 85 had balanced CD4/CD8 phenotypes, while a second wave expanding from day 15 to 37 was biased towards CD4+. Some responding clones were found in pre-infection memory, which suggests that pre-existing cross-reactive memory T cells took part in the SARS-CoV-2 response. The second-wave clones that peaked on day 37 were not confirmed to be SARS-CoV-2 specific.

PBMCs were isolated by Ficoll-Paque density gradient centrifugation. This receptor was obtained from a man in his late teens or twenties who had mild COVID-19 (a few samples of this study predate the infection). The sample titles of this study are shuffled in the database, so cell type and time point are left out; the donor was told from shared clones. The sample was PBMCs or a T cell subset sorted from them (not recorded which). The rearranged segments are TRBV7-3 and TRBJ1-1; D gene: possibly TRBD1, on 6 matching bases. The CDR3 loop reads CASTQGKNTEAFF. The DNA sequence follows: TGTGCCTCGACACAGGGTAAGAACACTGAAGCTTTCTTT.